This TCR beta chain comes out of a study of blood T cell repertoires in COVID-19. Overall study context: Italy, Spain and the United States were the sources of the convalescent and acute COVID-19 samples. PBMCs, B-cell-depleted T cells, or T cells provided the cDNA or gDNA that made up the material.

Participants, roughly 18 to 90 years old, spanned under 25 US areas. Donors of Cohort 3 who recovered were those that had two negative PCRs, clearance, or symptom resolution. V was clipped by 3 bases and J by 7 bases; unmatched bases: 9. Germline V gives CDR1 SGDLS, CDR2 YYNGEE. This CDR3 is 16 amino acids long. Libraries were prepared by immunoSEQ multiplex PCR; TCRdb keeps only in-frame clonotypes and omits some of them. The sample gives a few hundred thousand clones, over 85% of which show up once; roughly a tenth is in the top ten. This sequence joins TRBV9 and TRBJ1-6, with 8 bases fitting TRBD1. The origin of this receptor is a woman aged 25 to 39 who had recovered from COVID-19. The sequenced sample was PBMCs or T cells enriched from blood (not recorded which). CDR3 sequence reads: CASSDPGGAGNSPLHF. The CDR3 coding sequence is TGTGCCAGCAGCGACCCAGGGGGCGCCGGGAATTCACCCCTCCACTTT. Together with reference TRBV9 and TRBJ1-6, the CDR3 gives the full variable domain: DSGVTQTPKHLITATGQRVTLRCSPRSGDLSVYWYQQSLDQGLQFLIQYYNGEERAKGNILERFSAQQFPDLHSELNLSSLELGDSALYFCASSDPGGAGNSPLHFGNGTRLTVT.